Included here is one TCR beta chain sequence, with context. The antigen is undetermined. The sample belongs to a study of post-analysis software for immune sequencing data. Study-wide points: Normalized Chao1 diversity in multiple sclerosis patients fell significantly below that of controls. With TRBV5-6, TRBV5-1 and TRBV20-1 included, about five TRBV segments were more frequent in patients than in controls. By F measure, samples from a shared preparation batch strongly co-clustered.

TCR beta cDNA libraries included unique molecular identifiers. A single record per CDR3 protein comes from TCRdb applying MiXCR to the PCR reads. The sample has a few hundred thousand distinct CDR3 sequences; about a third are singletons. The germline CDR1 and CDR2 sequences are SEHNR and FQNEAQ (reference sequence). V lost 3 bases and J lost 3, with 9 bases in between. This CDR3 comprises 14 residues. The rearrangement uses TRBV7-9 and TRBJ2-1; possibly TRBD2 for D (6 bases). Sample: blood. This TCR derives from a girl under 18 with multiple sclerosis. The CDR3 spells CASSLEDYYNEQFF. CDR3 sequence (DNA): TGTGCCAGCAGCTTGGAGGACTACTACAATGAGCAGTTCTTC.